The 3 T cell receptor beta chains below were found in one sample sequenced in a study of T cell repertoires in cytomegalovirus infection. These receptors are not linked to any known antigen. TCRdb ran MiXCR on the reads and lists one entry per CDR3 protein. The sample gives around 340,000 distinct CDR3 sequences, 25% to 30% of which show up once; around 19% is in the top ten. Sample: cultured PBMCs, taken from culture after CMV antigen stimulation. All receptors derive from a human donor in good health (CMV status not recorded). Some clones in this sample may be carry-over from other donors' samples.

This clonotype was detected many times. This chain joins TRBV7-8 and TRBJ1-2; D is unresolved. The V end was cut by 6 bases, the J end by 4 bases, with 24 bases between. Germline V lookup: CDR1 SGHVS, CDR2 FQNEAQ. The CDR3 is made up of 17 amino acids. CDR3 coding DNA: TGTGCCAGCAGTTCTCTTAGGGTCCCAACGGGAGCCTATGGCTACACCTTC. This gives the protein CASSSLRVPTGAYGYTF. The full variable domain, in which reference TRBV7-8 and TRBJ1-2 provide the parts outside the CDR3, is GAGVSQSPRYKVAKRGQDVALRCDPISGHVSLFWYQQALGQGPEFLTYFQNEAQLDKSGLPSDRFFAERPEGSVSTLKIQRTQQEDSAVYLCASSSLRVPTGAYGYTFGSGTRLTVV.

The chain links TRBV20-1 to TRBJ1-6; 9 bases map to TRBD1. Germline V CDR1 and CDR2: DFQATT, SNEGSKA (reference sequence). V shed 6 bases, J shed 5 bases, and the junction held 5 bases outside the gene matches. The CDR3 totals 14 residues. This CDR3 is CSATGGRDNSPLHF. CDR3 DNA: TGCAGTGCCACAGGGGGCAGAGATAATTCACCCCTCCACTTT.

The rearrangement links TRBV20-1 to TRBJ1-6, with a weak D call TRBD1 (5 bases). Per germline, CDR1 DFQATT and CDR2 SNEGSKA (reference sequence). There are 17 residues in the CDR3. Deletions cut 5 bases from V and 0 bases from J, with 17 bases between. This chain's CDR3 is CSADRDGTSSYNSPLHF. The CDR3 DNA follows: TGCAGTGCTGACCGGGACGGCACCAGCTCCTATAATTCACCCCTCCACTTT.